This T cell receptor beta chain was identified in a study of blood T cell repertoires in COVID-19. The overall study: In each case, the material was cDNA or gDNA derived from T cells, B-cell-depleted T cells, or PBMCs.

The germline V gene encodes CDR1 LNHDA and CDR2 SQIVND (reference sequence). V was shortened by 1 base and J by 1 base, with 13 bases between the two germline ends. This CDR3 is 16 amino acids long. Libraries were prepared by immunoSEQ multiplex PCR; TCRdb keeps only in-frame clonotypes and omits some of them. The sample holds more than 95,000 clones, about four fifths seen once. The rearrangement joins TRBV19 to TRBJ1-1; D might be TRBD1 (5 bases). This sequence was found in a man aged 40-50 years with active or convalescent COVID-19. The source material was peripheral blood. CDR3: CASSIGPRAGNTEAFF. In DNA, the CDR3 is TGTGCCAGTAGTATAGGGCCCAGGGCCGGGAACACTGAAGCTTTCTTT.